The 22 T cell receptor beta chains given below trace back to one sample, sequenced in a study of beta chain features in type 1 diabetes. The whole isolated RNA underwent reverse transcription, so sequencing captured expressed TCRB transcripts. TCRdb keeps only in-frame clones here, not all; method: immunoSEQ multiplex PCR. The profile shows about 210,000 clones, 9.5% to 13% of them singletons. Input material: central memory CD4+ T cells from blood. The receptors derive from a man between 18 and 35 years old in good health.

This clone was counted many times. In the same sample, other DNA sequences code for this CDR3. CDR3 sequence: CASSWGQYNEQFF. Here the CDR3 DNA reads TGCGCCAGCAGTTGGGGACAGTACAATGAGCAGTTCTTC. The chain has TRBV5-1 and TRBJ2-1, with 7 bases identical to TRBD1. This CDR3 contains 13 residues. CDR1 is SGHRS, CDR2 YFSETQ, per germline. Losses at the gene ends were 5 bases for V and 4 bases for J; bases not matched to a gene: 3.

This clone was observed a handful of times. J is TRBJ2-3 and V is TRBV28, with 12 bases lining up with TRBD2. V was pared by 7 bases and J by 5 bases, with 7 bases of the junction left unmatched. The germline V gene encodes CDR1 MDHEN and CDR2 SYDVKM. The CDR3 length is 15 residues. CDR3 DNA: TGTGCCAGCACCATCAGGACTAGCGGGGAAGATACGCAGTATTTT. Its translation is CASTIRTSGEDTQYF. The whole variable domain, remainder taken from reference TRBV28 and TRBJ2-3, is DVKVTQSSRYLVKRTGEKVFLECVQDMDHENMFWYRQDPGLGLRLIYFSYDVKMKEKGDIPEGYSVSREKKERFSLILESASTNQTSMYLCASTIRTSGEDTQYFGPGTRLTVL.

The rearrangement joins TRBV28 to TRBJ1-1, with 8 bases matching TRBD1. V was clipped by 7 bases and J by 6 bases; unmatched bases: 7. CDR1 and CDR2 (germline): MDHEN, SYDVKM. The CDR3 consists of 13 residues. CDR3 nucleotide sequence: TGTGCCAGCAAAACAGGGGGGCGCGCTGAAGCTTTCTTT. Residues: CASKTGGRAEAFF.

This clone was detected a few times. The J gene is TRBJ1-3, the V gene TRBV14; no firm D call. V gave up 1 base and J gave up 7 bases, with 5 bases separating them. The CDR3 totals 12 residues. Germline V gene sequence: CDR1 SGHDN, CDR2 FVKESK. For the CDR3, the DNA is TGTGCCAGCAGCCAAGTGGCTAACACCATATATTTT. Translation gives CASSQVANTIYF. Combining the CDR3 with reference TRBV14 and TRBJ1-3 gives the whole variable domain EAGVTQFPSHSVIEKGQTVTLRCDPISGHDNLYWYRRVMGKEIKFLLHFVKESKQDESGMPNNRFLAERTGGTYSTLKVQPAELEDSGVYFCASSQVANTIYFGEGSWLTVV.

The CDR3 loop reads CASSLGQGLTEAFF. Here the CDR3 DNA reads TGTGCCAGCAGCTTGGGACAGGGCCTCACTGAAGCTTTCTTT. This chain uses TRBV5-4 with TRBJ1-1; 7 bases are shared with TRBD1. The CDR3 is made up of 14 amino acids. CDR1 is SGHNT and CDR2 is YYREEE in the germline V gene (reference sequence). V lost 0 bases and J lost 4; bases outside the gene matches: 3. Full variable domain (remainder filled in from reference TRBV5-4 and TRBJ1-1): ETGVTQSPTHLIKTRGQQVTLRCSSQSGHNTVSWYQQALGQGPQFIFQYYREEENGRGNFPPRFSGLQFPNYSSELNVNALELDDSALYLCASSLGQGLTEAFFGQGTRLTVV.

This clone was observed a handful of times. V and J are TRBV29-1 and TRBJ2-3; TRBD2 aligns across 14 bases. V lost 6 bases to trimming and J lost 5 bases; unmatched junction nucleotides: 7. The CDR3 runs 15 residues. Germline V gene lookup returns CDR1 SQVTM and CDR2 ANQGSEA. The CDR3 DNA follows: TGCAGCGTCGGGACTAGCGGGAGTGGGGGAGATACGCAGTATTTT. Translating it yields CSVGTSGSGGDTQYF.

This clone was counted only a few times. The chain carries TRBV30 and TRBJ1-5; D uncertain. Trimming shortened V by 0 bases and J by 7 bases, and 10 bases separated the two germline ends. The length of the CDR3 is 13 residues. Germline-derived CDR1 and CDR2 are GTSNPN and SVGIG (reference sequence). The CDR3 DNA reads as TGTGCCTGGAGTGTAAGGGTTGGGCAGCCCCAGCATTTT. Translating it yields CAWSVRVGQPQHF.

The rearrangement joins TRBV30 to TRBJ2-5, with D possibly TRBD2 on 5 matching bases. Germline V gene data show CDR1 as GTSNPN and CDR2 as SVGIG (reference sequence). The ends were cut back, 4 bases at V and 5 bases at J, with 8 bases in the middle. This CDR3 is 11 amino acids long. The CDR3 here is CAWTRGETQYF. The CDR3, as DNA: TGTGCCTGGACACGAGGGGAGACCCAGTACTTC.

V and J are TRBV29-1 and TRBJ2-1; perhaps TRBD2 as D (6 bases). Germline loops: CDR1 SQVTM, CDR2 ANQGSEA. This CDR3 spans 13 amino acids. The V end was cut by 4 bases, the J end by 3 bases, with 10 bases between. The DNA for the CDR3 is TGCAGCGTTGGGGAGGACGGCTACAATGAGCAGTTCTTC. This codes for CSVGEDGYNEQFF.

The CDR3 spells CASSDSGQGLGQPQHF. CDR3 bases: TGTGCCAGCAGTGACTCCGGACAGGGTCTAGGTCAGCCCCAGCATTTT. The chain couples TRBV2 to TRBJ1-5, with 8 bases that match TRBD1. Germline V lookup: CDR1 SNHLY, CDR2 FYNNEI. Trimming took 3 bases from V and 6 from J; bases not matched to a gene: 10. CDR3 length: 16 amino acids.

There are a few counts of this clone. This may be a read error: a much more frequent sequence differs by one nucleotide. In nucleotides, the CDR3 is TGTGCCAGCAGCGCCTCCTACAATGAGCAGTTCTTC. Translation: CASSASYNEQFF. This chain joins TRBV9 and TRBJ2-1; D is ambiguous. V gave up 3 bases and J gave up 0 bases, with 1 base separating them. This CDR3 region has 12 residues. The germline gives CDR1 SGDLS, CDR2 YYNGEE.

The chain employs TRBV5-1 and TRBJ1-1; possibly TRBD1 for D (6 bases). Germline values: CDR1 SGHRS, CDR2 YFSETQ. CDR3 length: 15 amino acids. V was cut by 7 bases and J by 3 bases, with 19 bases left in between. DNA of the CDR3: TGCGCCAGCGCCCGTGGGGGGCACGGTGACACTGAAGCTTTCTTT. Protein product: CASARGGHGDTEAFF.

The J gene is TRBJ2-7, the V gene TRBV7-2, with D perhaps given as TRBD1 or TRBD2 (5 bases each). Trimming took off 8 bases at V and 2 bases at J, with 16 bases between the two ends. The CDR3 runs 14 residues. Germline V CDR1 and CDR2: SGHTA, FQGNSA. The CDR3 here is CASGGRLSTYEQYF. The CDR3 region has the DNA TGTGCCAGCGGGGGACGGCTTTCCACCTACGAGCAGTACTTC.

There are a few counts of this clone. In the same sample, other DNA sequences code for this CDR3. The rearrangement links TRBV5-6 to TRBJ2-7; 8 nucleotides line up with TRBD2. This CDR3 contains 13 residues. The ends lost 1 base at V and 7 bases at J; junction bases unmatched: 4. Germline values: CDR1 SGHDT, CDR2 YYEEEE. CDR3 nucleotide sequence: TGTGCCAGCAGCTTGCTGGCGGGAGGTGAGCAGTACTTC. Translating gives CASSLLAGGEQYF. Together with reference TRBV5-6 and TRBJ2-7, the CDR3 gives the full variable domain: DAGVTQSPTHLIKTRGQQVTLRCSPKSGHDTVSWYQQALGQGPQFIFQYYEEEERQRGNFPDRFSGHQFPNYSSELNVNALLLGDSALYLCASSLLAGGEQYFGPGTRLTVT.

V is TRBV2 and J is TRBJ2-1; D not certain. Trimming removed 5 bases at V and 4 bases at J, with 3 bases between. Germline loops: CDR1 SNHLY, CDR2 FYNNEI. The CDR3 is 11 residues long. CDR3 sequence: CASSTYNEQFF. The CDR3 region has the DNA TGTGCCAGCAGTACTTACAATGAGCAGTTCTTC.

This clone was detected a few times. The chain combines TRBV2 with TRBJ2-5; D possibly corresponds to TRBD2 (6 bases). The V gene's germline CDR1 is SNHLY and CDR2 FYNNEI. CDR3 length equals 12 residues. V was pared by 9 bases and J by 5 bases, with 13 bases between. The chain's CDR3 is CASRTSGETQYF. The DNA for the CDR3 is TGTGCCAGTCGGACCAGCGGGGAGACCCAGTACTTC.

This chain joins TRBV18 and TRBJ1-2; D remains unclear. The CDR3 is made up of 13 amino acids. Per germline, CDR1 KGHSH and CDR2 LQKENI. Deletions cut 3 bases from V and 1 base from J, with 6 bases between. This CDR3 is CASSPQHNYGYTF. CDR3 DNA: TGTGCCAGCTCACCCCAGCATAACTATGGCTACACCTTC.

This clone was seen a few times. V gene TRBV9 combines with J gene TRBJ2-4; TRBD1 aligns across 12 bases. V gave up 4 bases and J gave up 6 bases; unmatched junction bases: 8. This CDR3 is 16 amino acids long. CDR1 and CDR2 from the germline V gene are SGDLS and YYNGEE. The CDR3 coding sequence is TGTGCCAGCAGCTTGCCGGGACAGGGGGCCGGAAACATTCAGTACTTC. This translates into CASSLPGQGAGNIQYF. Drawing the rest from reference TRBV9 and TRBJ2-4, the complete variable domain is DSGVTQTPKHLITATGQRVTLRCSPRSGDLSVYWYQQSLDQGLQFLIQYYNGEERAKGNILERFSAQQFPDLHSELNLSSLELGDSALYFCASSLPGQGAGNIQYFGAGTRLSVL.

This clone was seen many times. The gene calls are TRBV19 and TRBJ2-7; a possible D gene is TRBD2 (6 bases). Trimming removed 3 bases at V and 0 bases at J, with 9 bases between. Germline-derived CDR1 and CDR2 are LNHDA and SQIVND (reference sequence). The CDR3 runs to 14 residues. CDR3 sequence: CASSIRGSSYEQYF. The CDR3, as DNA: TGTGCCAGTAGTATCCGGGGGAGCTCCTACGAGCAGTACTTC.

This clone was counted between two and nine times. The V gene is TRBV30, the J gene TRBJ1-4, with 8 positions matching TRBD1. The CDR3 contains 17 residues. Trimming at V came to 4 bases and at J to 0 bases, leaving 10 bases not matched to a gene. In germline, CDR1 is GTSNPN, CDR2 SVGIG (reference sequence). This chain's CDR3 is CAWTLRQGSSTNEKLFF. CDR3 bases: TGTGCCTGGACCTTGCGACAGGGGTCCTCAACTAATGAAAAACTGTTTTTT.

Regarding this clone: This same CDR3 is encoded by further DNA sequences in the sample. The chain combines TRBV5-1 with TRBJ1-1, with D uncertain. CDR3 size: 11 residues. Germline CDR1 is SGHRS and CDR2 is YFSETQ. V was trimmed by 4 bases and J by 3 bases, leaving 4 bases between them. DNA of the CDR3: TGCGCCAGCAGCCTGGACACTGAAGCTTTCTTT. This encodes CASSLDTEAFF.

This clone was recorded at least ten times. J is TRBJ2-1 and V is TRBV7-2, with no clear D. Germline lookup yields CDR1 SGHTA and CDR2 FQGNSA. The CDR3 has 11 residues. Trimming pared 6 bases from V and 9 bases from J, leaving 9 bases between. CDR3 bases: TGTGCCAGCAGTTTCTTTGGTGAGCAGTTCTTC. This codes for CASSFFGEQFF.